The 32 T cell receptor beta chains reported below all come from one sample, sequenced in a study of patients and donors after allogeneic stem cell transplantation. MiXCR, run by TCRdb on the RT-PCR reads, gives a single entry per CDR3 protein. The table records around 31,000 distinct CDR3 sequences, over 6.5% of them present only once. The sequencing sample was made of blood, either unsorted or a sorted T cell fraction (not recorded which). The receptors here all came from a human donor who was either an allogeneic HSCT recipient or a stem cell or donor lymphocyte infusion donor (not recorded which). It is not recorded whose cells these are; they may come from a transplant donor.

There are a few counts of this clonotype. This chain uses TRBV7-9 with TRBJ2-7; the D is unclear. In germline, CDR1 is SEHNR, CDR2 FQNEAQ (reference sequence). The CDR3 sequence is 14 residues long. Deletions cut 5 bases from V and 0 bases from J, with 11 bases between. CDR3 nucleotides: TGTGCCAGCAGCCCAAGGGTCTCCTCCTACGAGCAGTACTTC. Its protein product is CASSPRVSSYEQYF.

Ten or more counts support this clonotype. The chain carries TRBV2 and TRBJ1-2; D unresolved. CDR3 length: 12 residues. V was pared by 2 bases and J by 4 bases, with 5 bases between. CDR1 and CDR2 from the germline V gene are SNHLY and FYNNEI. This CDR3 is CASSEQVYGYTF. The DNA of the CDR3 is TGTGCCAGCAGTGAACAGGTCTATGGCTACACCTTC.

At least ten counts were recorded for this clonotype. V usage is TRBV12-3 or TRBV12-4 and J usage is TRBJ2-4, with a tentative D call TRBD2 (5 bases). The V and J ends lost 6 bases and 9 bases respectively, with 21 bases between them. CDR3 length: 15 residues. In DNA, the CDR3 is TGTGCCAGCAGCCCGGATATCTCCAGAGGGCTCATTCAGTACTTC. It codes for CASSPDISRGLIQYF.

This clonotype appeared many times. The chain is built from TRBV5-1 and TRBJ2-2; D is ambiguous. V shed 0 bases and J shed 2 bases, with 5 bases lying between them. This CDR3 spans 14 amino acids. Germline V gives CDR1 SGHRS, CDR2 YFSETQ. CDR3 amino acids: CASSLARNTGELFF. CDR3 nucleotides: TGCGCCAGCAGCTTGGCCAGAAACACCGGGGAGCTGTTTTTT.

This chain connects TRBV9 to TRBJ2-1, with D unclear. The germline V and J ends were trimmed by 0 bases and 5 bases, with 12 bases remaining between them. CDR1 is SGDLS, CDR2 YYNGEE, per germline. This CDR3 has 15 amino acids. The CDR3 coding sequence is TGTGCCAGCAGCGTAGATCCTTCCCCGAACAATGAGCAGTTCTTC. Translating it yields CASSVDPSPNNEQFF.

The CDR3 loop reads CSAQGGGGDRLFF. CDR3 coding DNA: TGCAGCGCCCAGGGGGGGGGCGGTGATAGACTGTTTTTT. V usage is TRBV29-1 and J usage is TRBJ1-4, with 7 bases aligning to TRBD1. The germline V gene has CDR1 SQVTM and CDR2 ANQGSEA. V lost 7 bases to trimming and J lost 13 bases; unmatched junction nucleotides: 15. The CDR3 length is 13 residues.

This clonotype was counted many times. The V and J genes are TRBV12-3 or TRBV12-4 and TRBJ1-6; possibly TRBD1 for D (5 bases). The CDR3 is made up of 15 amino acids. V was cut by 6 bases and J by 6 bases, with 15 bases left in between. The CDR3 DNA reads as TGTGCCAGCAGCCCCGTCACTGGGGGTAATTCACCCCTCCACTTT. Residues: CASSPVTGGNSPLHF.

The chain's CDR3 is CASSTTSGNSRNSYEQYF. As DNA, the CDR3 is TGTGCCAGCAGCACTACTAGCGGGAACTCTCGTAATTCCTACGAGCAGTACTTC. The gene calls are TRBV7-9 and TRBJ2-7; TRBD2 matches 10 bases. The CDR3 is 18 amino acids. CDR1 is SEHNR and CDR2 is FQNEAQ in the germline V gene (reference sequence). V lost 5 bases and J lost 1; bases outside the gene matches: 14.

In its sample, this clonotype was seen many times. J is TRBJ2-5 and V is TRBV7-9, with no clear D. Looked up from germline, CDR1 is SEHNR and CDR2 is FQNEAQ (reference sequence). V lost 1 base and J lost 8, with 14 bases in between. The CDR3 is 14 amino acids. CDR3: CASSLETAQATQYF. Here the CDR3 DNA reads TGTGCCAGCAGCTTAGAAACAGCCCAAGCTACCCAGTACTTC.

The sample holds many counts of this clonotype. The CDR3 DNA follows: TGTGCCAGCAGTTACTCGGCAGGAGGTGGCTACACCTTC. Residues: CASSYSAGGGYTF. The V call is TRBV6-2 or TRBV6-3, the J call TRBJ1-2; D gene unclear. Between the trimmed V and J ends, which lost 0 bases and 7 bases, there was a span of 9 bases. In germline, CDR1 is MNHEY, CDR2 SVGEGT. This CDR3 has 13 residues.

This sequence joins TRBV3-1 and TRBJ2-6; D gene unclear. The V gene lost 1 base and the J gene lost 4 bases, with 5 bases spanning the gap. Germline V lookup: CDR1 LGHDT, CDR2 YNNKEL (reference sequence). The CDR3 is 14 amino acids. CDR3 amino acids: CASSQAAGANVLTF. The DNA of the CDR3 is TGTGCCAGCAGCCAAGCGGCGGGGGCCAACGTCCTGACTTTC.

This clonotype was found a few times. The chain employs TRBV7-2 and TRBJ2-1; possibly TRBD1 for D (7 bases). The CDR3 runs 15 residues. In germline, CDR1 is SGHTA, CDR2 FQGNSA. V was shortened by 7 bases and J by 6 bases, with 19 bases between the two germline ends. CDR3 nucleotide sequence: TGTGCCAGCACCCCCTCAGGAGGGGGCCGCAATGAGCAGTTCTTC. This translates into CASTPSGGGRNEQFF.

The table lists this clonotype with many counts. This sequence joins TRBV7-3 and TRBJ1-1; no clear D. V dropped 3 bases and J dropped 1 base, with 6 bases sitting between them. The CDR3 totals 13 residues. Germline V CDR1 and CDR2: SGHTA, FQGTGA. CDR3: CASSLQENTEAFF. The CDR3 DNA reads TGTGCCAGCAGCTTGCAGGAGAACACTGAAGCTTTCTTT.

The chain recombines TRBV19 with TRBJ2-3, with TRBD2 matching 12 bases. With 5 bases clipped from V and 0 bases from J, the junction kept 15 bases outside the gene matches. This CDR3 contains 20 residues. Looked up from germline, CDR1 is LNHDA and CDR2 is SQIVND (reference sequence). Here the CDR3 DNA reads TGTGCCAGTAGTCCACGTATAACTAGCGGGAGGAGAGGTAGCACAGATACGCAGTATTTT. It translates to CASSPRITSGRRGSTDTQYF. Supplemented by reference TRBV19 and TRBJ2-3, the full variable domain reads DGGITQSPKYLFRKEGQNVTLSCEQNLNHDAMYWYRQDPGQGLRLIYYSQIVNDFQKGDIAEGYSVSREKKESFPLTVTSAQKNPTAFYLCASSPRITSGRRGSTDTQYFGPGTRLTVL.

The sample holds many counts of this clonotype. The chain recombines TRBV28 with TRBJ1-2, with D possibly matching TRBD1 (5 bases). Between the trimmed V and J ends, which lost 2 bases and 4 bases, there was a span of 8 bases. This CDR3 is 13 amino acids long. The germline V gene has CDR1 MDHEN and CDR2 SYDVKM. The CDR3 protein is CASSLRGSYGYTF. The DNA of the CDR3 is TGTGCCAGCAGTTTACGGGGGTCCTATGGCTACACCTTC.

A remark on this clonotype: A much larger clone sits a single nucleotide away, making a read error possible. The chain employs TRBV28 and TRBJ2-7, with D unclear. The CDR3 sequence is 11 residues long. Germline V gives CDR1 MDHEN, CDR2 SYDVKM. CDR3 nucleotide sequence: TGTGCCAGCAGGACCCCTTACGGGCAGTACTTC. This translates into CASRTPYGQYF.

This clonotype was picked up many times. This chain joins TRBV7-9 and TRBJ1-1; 8 nucleotides agree with TRBD1. V was pared by 5 bases and J by 8 bases, with 10 bases of the junction left unmatched. The length of the CDR3 is 14 residues. Germline V gives CDR1 SEHNR, CDR2 FQNEAQ (reference sequence). Here the CDR3 DNA reads TGTGCCAGCAGCCGATGGACAGGGCCCGAGGAAGCTTTCTTT. The encoded protein is CASSRWTGPEEAFF.

The chain uses TRBV6-2 or TRBV6-3 and TRBJ2-7, with 9 bases aligning to TRBD2. The V gene's germline CDR1 is MNHEY and CDR2 SVGEGT. CDR3 length: 15 residues. V was pared by 2 bases and J by 1 base, with 3 bases of the junction left unmatched. The chain's CDR3 is CASSYGTSSSYEQYF. The CDR3, as DNA: TGTGCCAGCAGTTACGGGACTAGCTCTTCCTACGAGCAGTACTTC.

On this clonotype itself: This may arise from a read error, as a much more abundant clone is one base away. The CDR3 nucleotides read TGCGCCAGCAGCTTGACCGGGAGTGGCGATACGCAGTATTTT. Protein: CASSLTGSGDTQYF. The chain joins TRBV5-1 to TRBJ2-3; D may be TRBD2 (6 bases). The germline gives CDR1 SGHRS, CDR2 YFSETQ. V gave up 1 base and J gave up 6 bases, with 12 bases separating them. The CDR3 consists of 14 residues.

This clonotype has at least ten counts. The chain uses TRBV28 and TRBJ1-6; perhaps TRBD1 as D (5 bases). The CDR3 extends over 14 amino acids. Germline V gene data show CDR1 as MDHEN and CDR2 as SYDVKM. Trimming stripped 5 bases from V and 7 bases from J, with 12 bases between. The CDR3 reads CASSPDNRNSPLHF. The CDR3 nucleotides read TGTGCCAGCAGTCCCGATAACAGGAATTCACCCCTCCACTTT.

This clonotype was detected many times. The rearrangement uses TRBV7-9 and TRBJ1-5; TRBD1 aligns across 7 bases. V was clipped by 1 base and J by 7 bases; unmatched bases: 19. The CDR3 is made up of 19 amino acids. The germline gives CDR1 SEHNR, CDR2 FQNEAQ (reference sequence). The CDR3 nucleotides read TGTGCCAGCAGCTTAGGCCTGGCATGGTCGACAGGGTTGGAGCAGCCCCAGCATTTT. Translating it yields CASSLGLAWSTGLEQPQHF.

At least ten counts were recorded for this clonotype. The chain recombines TRBV24-1 with TRBJ2-1; D not resolved. CDR3 length: 12 amino acids. Trimming stripped 4 bases from V and 5 bases from J, with 5 bases between. Germline V gives CDR1 KGHDR, CDR2 SFDVKD. The DNA for the CDR3 is TGTGCCACCAGTGAAAGGGACAATGAGCAGTTCTTC. Translation gives CATSERDNEQFF.

This clonotype was seen ten or more times. The J gene is TRBJ2-1, the V gene TRBV12-5; 8 bases agree with TRBD2. Germline V gene data show CDR1 as LGHNT and CDR2 as FRNRAP. The CDR3 loop spans 13 amino acids. J lost 6 bases, V lost 2 bases, and 0 bases had no gene match. The CDR3 reads CASGLSGSNEQFF. The DNA of the CDR3 is TGTGCTAGTGGTTTGAGCGGGAGCAATGAGCAGTTCTTC.

The rearrangement uses TRBV14 and TRBJ2-3; 15 nucleotides match TRBD2. This CDR3 comprises 20 residues. Trimming at V came to 1 base and at J to 1 base, leaving 9 bases not matched to a gene. In germline, CDR1 is SGHDN, CDR2 FVKESK. In DNA form, the CDR3 reads TGTGCCAGCAGCCAAGTTTTCGGACTAGCGGGAGGGCCGGGCACAGATACGCAGTATTTT. As protein: CASSQVFGLAGGPGTDTQYF.

This clonotype was observed a few times. V gene TRBV24-1 combines with J gene TRBJ2-7, with 8 bases that match TRBD1. Trimming cost V 4 bases and J 3 bases; bases outside gene matches: 10. The germline V gene encodes CDR1 KGHDR and CDR2 SFDVKD. This CDR3 contains 16 residues. The CDR3 DNA is TGTGCCACCAGTGACTCGACCGGACAGGGAATCTACGAGCAGTACTTC. It encodes CATSDSTGQGIYEQYF.

The genes are TRBV28 and TRBJ2-3; D remains ambiguous. Trimming left V 4 bases short and J 3 bases short, with 17 bases between. The CDR3 length is 16 residues. Germline CDR1 is MDHEN and CDR2 is SYDVKM. The CDR3 sequence is CASSSPGRHRTDTQYF. The CDR3 DNA reads TGTGCCAGCAGTTCCCCCGGAAGGCATAGGACAGATACGCAGTATTTT.

In its sample, this clonotype was seen many times. J is TRBJ1-2 and V is TRBV18; no clear D. The CDR3 covers 12 residues. Trimming took off 6 bases at V and 2 bases at J, with 7 bases between the two ends. CDR1 and CDR2 (germline): KGHSH, LQKENI. The DNA for the CDR3 is TGTGCCAGCTCGCACCAGAACTATGGCTACACCTTC. This translates into CASSHQNYGYTF.

The table lists this clonotype with a few counts. V usage is TRBV7-9 and J usage is TRBJ1-2; possible D gene TRBD1, 6 bases. The CDR3 has 13 residues. Trimming pared 2 bases from V and 6 bases from J, leaving 10 bases between. CDR1 and CDR2 (germline): SEHNR, FQNEAQ (reference sequence). As DNA, the CDR3 is TGTGCCAGCAGCTTACGGGGGCAGGATGGCTACACCTTC. Translating it yields CASSLRGQDGYTF.

This clonotype has a count of ten or more. J is TRBJ2-7 and V is TRBV20-1; 13 bases fit TRBD2. The V gene end was trimmed by 3 bases and the J gene end by 2 bases; junction bases not matched to a gene: 22. This CDR3 has 21 amino acids. Germline V gene lookup returns CDR1 DFQATT and CDR2 SNEGSKA (reference sequence). The CDR3 spells CSASTHYPAGLAGLIAYEQYF. The CDR3 DNA reads TGCAGTGCTAGTACCCACTACCCCGCGGGACTAGCGGGATTGATAGCCTACGAGCAGTACTTC.

This chain connects TRBV27 to TRBJ2-3; weak D call: TRBD1 (7 bases). V gave up 6 bases and J gave up 0 bases, with 16 bases separating them. Germline values: CDR1 MNHEY, CDR2 SMNVEV (reference sequence). The length of the CDR3 is 16 residues. CDR3 nucleotide sequence: TGTGCCAGCAGACTCAACAGGGGACTTAGCACAGATACGCAGTATTTT. Protein: CASRLNRGLSTDTQYF.

This clonotype was recorded at least ten times. The chain carries TRBV7-6 and TRBJ2-3, with 9 bases aligning to TRBD2. Germline-derived CDR1 and CDR2 are SGHVS and FNYEAQ. V shed 6 bases, J shed 2 bases, and the junction held 9 bases outside the gene matches. This CDR3 region has 16 residues. CDR3 nucleotide sequence: TGTGCCAGCAGACTCGTAGCGGGAGCGGTCACAGATACGCAGTATTTT. Protein: CASRLVAGAVTDTQYF.

The table lists this clonotype with many counts. The chain joins TRBV3-1 to TRBJ2-1; 7 bases agree with TRBD1. The CDR3 is 15 residues long. Germline V gives CDR1 LGHDT, CDR2 YNNKEL (reference sequence). With V trimmed by 2 bases and J by 3 bases, 4 bases remained unmatched. Here the CDR3 DNA reads TGTGCCAGCAGCCAATTAAGGGGGCTCTACAATGAGCAGTTCTTC. Encoded protein: CASSQLRGLYNEQFF.